The rows below give T cell receptor beta chains drawn from one sample of a study of cytomegalovirus exposure and HLA in healthy donors. The data were produced by immunoSEQ multiplex PCR, yet TCRdb's version contains in-frame clones alone and is incomplete. The sample contains 110,000 or so clones, more than 65% of which appear only once. The sample taken for sequencing was PBMCs. Receptor source: a middle-aged man in good health and CMV-seropositive. Each CDR3 is given with its conserved first and last residue. Fields, in order: CDR3 protein, CDR3 DNA, J gene, D gene, clone size, V gene, CDR3 length. The D gene is left open where the match is weak. Rows give clone size only sometimes, using once, few, many, or a class for an expanded clone.

CDR3aa: CASSGDSFYSPLHF; CDR3nt: TGTGCCAGCAGCGGGGACAGCTTTTATTCACCCCTCCACTTT; j_gene: TRBJ1-6; d_gene: TRBD1; abundance: .; v_gene: TRBV7-9; len: 14
CDR3aa: CASTLWAGIAGELFF; CDR3nt: TGTGCCAGCACCCTGTGGGCGGGAATTGCCGGGGAGCTGTTTTTT; j_gene: TRBJ2-2; d_gene: .; abundance: .; v_gene: TRBV7-9; len: 15
CDR3aa: CASSLNSGNIQYF; CDR3nt: TGTGCCAGCAGCTTAAATTCAGGGAACATTCAGTACTTC; j_gene: TRBJ2-4; d_gene: .; abundance: few; v_gene: TRBV11-2; len: 13
CDR3aa: CASSLGSGIQETQYF; CDR3nt: TGTGCCAGCAGCTTAGGTTCAGGTATTCAAGAGACCCAGTACTTC; j_gene: TRBJ2-5; d_gene: .; abundance: .; v_gene: TRBV11-2; len: 15
CDR3aa: CASGQGATEAFF; CDR3nt: TGTGCCAGCGGCCAGGGGGCCACTGAAGCTTTCTTT; j_gene: TRBJ1-1; d_gene: TRBD1; abundance: .; v_gene: TRBV6-1; len: 12
CDR3aa: CASSPGTGAYEQYF; CDR3nt: TGTGCCAGCTCTCCCGGGACAGGGGCCTACGAGCAGTACTTC; j_gene: TRBJ2-7; d_gene: TRBD1; abundance: .; v_gene: TRBV18; len: 14
CDR3aa: CASSLATLYEQYF; CDR3nt: TGTGCCAGCAGCTTAGCCACCCTCTACGAGCAGTACTTC; j_gene: TRBJ2-7; d_gene: .; abundance: .; v_gene: TRBV5-5; len: 13
CDR3aa: CASSLTAGNYGYTF; CDR3nt: TGCGCCAGCAGCTTAACGGCGGGGAACTATGGCTACACCTTC; j_gene: TRBJ1-2; d_gene: .; abundance: .; v_gene: TRBV5-1; len: 14
CDR3aa: CASSSGQNTEAFF; CDR3nt: TGTGCCAGCAGTTCTGGACAGAACACTGAAGCTTTCTTT; j_gene: TRBJ1-1; d_gene: .; abundance: .; v_gene: TRBV6-5; len: 13
CDR3aa: CASSVDRVVETQYF; CDR3nt: TGTGCCAGCAGCGTCGACAGGGTAGTGGAGACCCAGTACTTC; j_gene: TRBJ2-5; d_gene: TRBD1; abundance: .; v_gene: TRBV5-8; len: 14
CDR3aa: CASSSPSSGGAAGADTQYF; CDR3nt: TGCGCCAGCAGCTCTCCTAGTAGCGGGGGGGCCGCTGGGGCAGATACGCAGTATTTT; j_gene: TRBJ2-3; d_gene: TRBD2; abundance: .; v_gene: TRBV4-1; len: 19
CDR3aa: CASSQGGGTSGNTIYF; CDR3nt: TGCGCCAGCAGCCAAGGGGGCGGGACCTCTGGAAACACCATATATTTT; j_gene: TRBJ1-3; d_gene: .; abundance: .; v_gene: TRBV4-1; len: 16
CDR3aa: CASSLIRDSNQNTEAFF; CDR3nt: TGCGCCAGCAGCTTGATACGGGACTCTAACCAGAACACTGAAGCTTTCTTT; j_gene: TRBJ1-1; d_gene: .; abundance: few; v_gene: TRBV5-1; len: 17
CDR3aa: CASSGPGLRASTNEKLFF; CDR3nt: TGTGCCAGCAGCGGCCCGGGACTCAGAGCGTCAACTAATGAAAAACTGTTTTTT; j_gene: TRBJ1-4; d_gene: .; abundance: .; v_gene: TRBV9; len: 18
CDR3aa: CASSYDGTGTYEQYF; CDR3nt: TGTGCCAGCAGTTATGACGGGACAGGGACCTACGAGCAGTACTTC; j_gene: TRBJ2-7; d_gene: TRBD1; abundance: few; v_gene: TRBV6-5; len: 15
CDR3aa: CASSQTGELFF; CDR3nt: TGTGCCAGTAGTCAAACCGGGGAGCTGTTTTTT; j_gene: TRBJ2-2; d_gene: .; abundance: .; v_gene: TRBV19; len: 11
CDR3aa: CASSYLTGRVGANVLTF; CDR3nt: TGTGCCAGCAGCTACCTGACAGGGCGCGTTGGGGCCAACGTCCTGACTTTC; j_gene: TRBJ2-6; d_gene: TRBD1; abundance: once; v_gene: TRBV7-2; len: 17
CDR3aa: CASSLEGQYYEQYF; CDR3nt: TGTGCCAGCAGCTTAGAGGGACAGTACTACGAGCAGTACTTC; j_gene: TRBJ2-7; d_gene: TRBD1; abundance: few; v_gene: TRBV7-6; len: 14
CDR3aa: CASSLGRTGDTIYF; CDR3nt: TGTGCCAGCAGCTTAGGACGGACAGGGGACACCATATATTTT; j_gene: TRBJ1-3; d_gene: TRBD1; abundance: .; v_gene: TRBV7-9; len: 14
CDR3aa: CASSWEGRAGYTF; CDR3nt: TGTGCCAGCAGTTGGGAAGGCAGGGCTGGCTACACCTTC; j_gene: TRBJ1-2; d_gene: .; abundance: once; v_gene: TRBV28; len: 13
CDR3aa: CASTKGGTVKSYEQYF; CDR3nt: TGTGCCAGCACTAAAGGAGGGACAGTGAAGTCCTACGAGCAGTACTTC; j_gene: TRBJ2-7; d_gene: .; abundance: .; v_gene: TRBV19; len: 16
CDR3aa: CASSHLLRDTKSSAQHF; CDR3nt: TGCGCCAGCAGTCACTTACTCCGGGACACCAAGTCATCAGCCCAGCATTTT; j_gene: TRBJ1-5; d_gene: .; abundance: .; v_gene: TRBV4-1; len: 17
CDR3aa: CASSPRTSGVAEAFF; CDR3nt: TGTGCCAGCTCACCAAGGACATCGGGAGTCGCTGAAGCTTTCTTT; j_gene: TRBJ1-1; d_gene: .; abundance: few; v_gene: TRBV18; len: 15
CDR3aa: CASTLGTDTQYF; CDR3nt: TGTGCCAGTACCCTAGGCACAGATACGCAGTATTTT; j_gene: TRBJ2-3; d_gene: .; abundance: .; v_gene: TRBV28; len: 12
CDR3aa: CASHRSPSIETQYF; CDR3nt: TGTGCCAGCCACAGATCACCATCGATAGAGACCCAGTACTTC; j_gene: TRBJ2-5; d_gene: .; abundance: .; v_gene: TRBV7-9; len: 14